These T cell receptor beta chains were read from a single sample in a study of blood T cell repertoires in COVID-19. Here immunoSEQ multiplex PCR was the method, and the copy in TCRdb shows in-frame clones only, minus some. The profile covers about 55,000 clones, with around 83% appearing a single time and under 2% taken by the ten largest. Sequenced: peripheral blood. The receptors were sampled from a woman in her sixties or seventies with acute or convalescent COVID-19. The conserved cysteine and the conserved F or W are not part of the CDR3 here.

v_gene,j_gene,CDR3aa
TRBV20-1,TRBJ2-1,SAGRIQQF
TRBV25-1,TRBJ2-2,ASSDRTGGELF
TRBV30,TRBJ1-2,AWSVGDSYGYT
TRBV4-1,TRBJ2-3,ASSLGTSVLSDTQY
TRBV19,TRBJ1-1,ASSPRHLNTEAF
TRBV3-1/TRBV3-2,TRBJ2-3,ASSQGSGGLTQY
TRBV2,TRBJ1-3,ASITDRLSGNTIY
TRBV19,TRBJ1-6,ASSMIPQGGSPLH
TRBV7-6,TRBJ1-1,ASSVKQGGTEAF
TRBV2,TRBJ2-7,ASKAGIGLLYEQY
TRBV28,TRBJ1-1,ASRVTDTEAF
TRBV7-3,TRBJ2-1,ASSGSASSYNEQF
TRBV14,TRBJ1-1,ASSRALGRTEAF
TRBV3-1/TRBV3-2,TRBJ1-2,ASSQGQNYGYT
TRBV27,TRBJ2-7,ASSGGLVGGKQY
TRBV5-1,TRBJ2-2,ASSLTGNTGELF
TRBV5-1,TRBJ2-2,ASSLERRATGELF
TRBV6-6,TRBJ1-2,ASRPGTGSYGYT
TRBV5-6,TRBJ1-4,ASSLSGADEKLF
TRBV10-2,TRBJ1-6,ASRAHSYNSPLH
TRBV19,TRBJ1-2,ASSNTPGIVNYGYT
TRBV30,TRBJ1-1,AWSVSFVTEAF
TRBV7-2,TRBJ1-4,ASRRTGGDNEKLF
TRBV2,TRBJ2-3,ASSRLASGGTDTQY
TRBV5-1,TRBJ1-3,ASSRDTSGNTIY
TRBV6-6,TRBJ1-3,ASSLNRGSSGNTIY
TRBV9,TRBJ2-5,ASSVGRGLETQY
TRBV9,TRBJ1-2,ASSTPDRDGYGYT
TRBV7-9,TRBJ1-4,ASRQGQSNEKLF
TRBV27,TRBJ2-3,ASSFDLAPTDTQY
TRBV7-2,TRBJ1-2,ASSFQSWGSLNGYT
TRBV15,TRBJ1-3,ATSRDLLLENTIY
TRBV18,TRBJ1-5,ASSPAGGGNQPQH
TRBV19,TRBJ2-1,ASSIGLGAEQF
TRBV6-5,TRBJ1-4,ASSRDSVKEKLF
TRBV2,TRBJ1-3,ASSEGRGNSGNTIY
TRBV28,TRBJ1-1,ASSDRFEAF
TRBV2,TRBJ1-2,ASTWITGTANYGYT
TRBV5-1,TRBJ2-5,ASSPGGVVETQY